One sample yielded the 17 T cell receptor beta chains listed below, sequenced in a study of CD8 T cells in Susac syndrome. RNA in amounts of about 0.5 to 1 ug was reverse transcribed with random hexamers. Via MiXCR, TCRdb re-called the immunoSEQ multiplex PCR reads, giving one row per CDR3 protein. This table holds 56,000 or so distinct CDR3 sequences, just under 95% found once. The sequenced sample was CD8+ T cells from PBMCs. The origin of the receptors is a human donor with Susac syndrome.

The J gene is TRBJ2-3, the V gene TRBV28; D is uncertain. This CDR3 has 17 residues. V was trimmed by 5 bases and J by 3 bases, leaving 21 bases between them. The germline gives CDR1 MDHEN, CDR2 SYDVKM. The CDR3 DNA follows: TGTGCCAGCAGTCCGATATGGGAAGTAGGGCTAACAGATACGCAGTATTTT. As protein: CASSPIWEVGLTDTQYF.

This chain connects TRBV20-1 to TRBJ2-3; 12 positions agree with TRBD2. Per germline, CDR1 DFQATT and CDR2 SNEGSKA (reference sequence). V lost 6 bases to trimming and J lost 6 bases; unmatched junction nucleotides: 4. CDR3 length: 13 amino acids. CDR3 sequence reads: CSATSGGADTQYF. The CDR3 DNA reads TGCAGTGCGACTAGCGGGGGCGCGGATACGCAGTATTTT.

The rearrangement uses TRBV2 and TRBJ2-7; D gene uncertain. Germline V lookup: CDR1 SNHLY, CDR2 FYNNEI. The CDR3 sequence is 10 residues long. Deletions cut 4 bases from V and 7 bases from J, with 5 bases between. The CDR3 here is CASSVQEQYF. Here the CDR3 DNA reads TGTGCCAGCAGTGTTCAGGAGCAGTACTTC.

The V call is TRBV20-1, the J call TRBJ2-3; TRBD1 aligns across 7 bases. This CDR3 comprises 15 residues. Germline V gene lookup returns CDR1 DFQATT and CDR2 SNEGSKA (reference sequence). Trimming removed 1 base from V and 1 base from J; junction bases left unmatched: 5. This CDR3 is CSARGGTEGTDTQYF. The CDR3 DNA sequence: TGCAGTGCTAGAGGGGGGACAGAAGGCACAGATACGCAGTATTTT.

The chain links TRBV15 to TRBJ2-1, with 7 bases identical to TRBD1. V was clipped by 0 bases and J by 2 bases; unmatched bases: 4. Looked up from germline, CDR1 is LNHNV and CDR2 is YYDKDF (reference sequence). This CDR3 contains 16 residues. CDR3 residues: CATSREGGNPYNEQFF. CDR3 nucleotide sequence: TGTGCCACCAGCAGAGAAGGGGGCAATCCCTACAATGAGCAGTTCTTC.

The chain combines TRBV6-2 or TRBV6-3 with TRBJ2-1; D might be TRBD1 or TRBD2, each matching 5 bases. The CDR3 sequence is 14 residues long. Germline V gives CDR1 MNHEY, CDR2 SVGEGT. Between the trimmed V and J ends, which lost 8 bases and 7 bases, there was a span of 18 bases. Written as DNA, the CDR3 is TGTGCCAGCGGAGAGGGAGAAGGGGTAAATGAGCAGTTCTTC. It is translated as CASGEGEGVNEQFF.

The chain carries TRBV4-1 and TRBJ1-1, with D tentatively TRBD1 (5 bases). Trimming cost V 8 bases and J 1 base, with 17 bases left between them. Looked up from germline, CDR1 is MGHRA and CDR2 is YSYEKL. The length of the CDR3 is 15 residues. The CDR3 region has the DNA TGCGCCAGCGAGAAAAGGGGAATCTCGAACACTGAAGCTTTCTTT. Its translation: CASEKRGISNTEAFF.

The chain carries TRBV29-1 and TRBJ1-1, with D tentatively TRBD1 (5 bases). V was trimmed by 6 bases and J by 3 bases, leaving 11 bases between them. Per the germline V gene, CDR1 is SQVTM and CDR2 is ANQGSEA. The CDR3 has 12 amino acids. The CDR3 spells CSVDGTDTEAFF. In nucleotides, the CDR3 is TGCAGCGTCGATGGGACGGACACTGAAGCTTTCTTT. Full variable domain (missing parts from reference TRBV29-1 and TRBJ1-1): SAVISQKPSRDICQRGTSLTIQCQVDSQVTMMFWYRQQPGQSLTLIATANQGSEATYESGFVIDKFPISRPNLTFSTLTVSNMSPEDSSIYLCSVDGTDTEAFFGQGTRLTVV.

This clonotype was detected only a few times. The CDR3 nucleotides are TGTGCCAGCAGTGAATGGGGGGGGGAGACCCAGTACTTC. It is translated as CASSEWGGETQYF. The chain couples TRBV25-1 to TRBJ2-5; 7 positions match TRBD2. The germline V gene encodes CDR1 MGHDK and CDR2 SYGVNS. There are 13 residues in the CDR3. With V trimmed by 1 base and J by 5 bases, 1 base remained unmatched.

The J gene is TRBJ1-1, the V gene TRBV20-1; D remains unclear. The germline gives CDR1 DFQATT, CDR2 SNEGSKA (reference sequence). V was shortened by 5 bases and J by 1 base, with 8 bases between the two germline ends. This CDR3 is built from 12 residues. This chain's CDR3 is CSAPLGNTEAFF. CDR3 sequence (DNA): TGCAGTGCTCCTCTGGGGAACACTGAAGCTTTCTTT.

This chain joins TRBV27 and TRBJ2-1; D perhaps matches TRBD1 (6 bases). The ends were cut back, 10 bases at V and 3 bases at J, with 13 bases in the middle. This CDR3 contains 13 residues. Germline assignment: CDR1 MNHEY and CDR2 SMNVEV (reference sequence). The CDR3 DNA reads TGTGCCACCCGAACGACAGGCTACAATGAGCAGTTCTTC. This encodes CATRTTGYNEQFF.

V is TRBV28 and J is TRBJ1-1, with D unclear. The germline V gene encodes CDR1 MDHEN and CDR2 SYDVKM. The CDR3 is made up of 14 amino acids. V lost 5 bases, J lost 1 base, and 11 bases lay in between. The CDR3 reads CASSPLGQNTEAFF. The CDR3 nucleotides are TGTGCCAGCAGTCCGTTGGGCCAGAACACTGAAGCTTTCTTT. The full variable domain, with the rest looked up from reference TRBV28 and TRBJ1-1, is DVKVTQSSRYLVKRTGEKVFLECVQDMDHENMFWYRQDPGLGLRLIYFSYDVKMKEKGDIPEGYSVSREKKERFSLILESASTNQTSMYLCASSPLGQNTEAFFGQGTRLTVV.

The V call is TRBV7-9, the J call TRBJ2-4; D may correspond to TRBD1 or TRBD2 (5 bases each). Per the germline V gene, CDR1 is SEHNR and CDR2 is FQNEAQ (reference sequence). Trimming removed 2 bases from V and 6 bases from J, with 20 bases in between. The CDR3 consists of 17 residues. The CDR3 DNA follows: TGTGCCAGCAGCTTACTAGAACCGGGACCGGCTCGAAACATTCAGTACTTC. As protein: CASSLLEPGPARNIQYF. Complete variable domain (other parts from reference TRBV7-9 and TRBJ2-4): DTGVSQNPRHKITKRGQNVTFRCDPISEHNRLYWYRQTLGQGPEFLTYFQNEAQLEKSRLLSDRFSAERPKGSFSTLEIQRTEQGDSAMYLCASSLLEPGPARNIQYFGAGTRLSVL.

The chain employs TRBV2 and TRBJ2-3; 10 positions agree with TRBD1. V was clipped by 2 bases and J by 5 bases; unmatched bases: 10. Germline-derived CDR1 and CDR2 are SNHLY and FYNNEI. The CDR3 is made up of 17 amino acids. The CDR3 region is CASSENPGTGEIDTQYF. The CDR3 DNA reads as TGTGCCAGCAGTGAAAACCCCGGGACAGGGGAAATAGATACGCAGTATTTT.

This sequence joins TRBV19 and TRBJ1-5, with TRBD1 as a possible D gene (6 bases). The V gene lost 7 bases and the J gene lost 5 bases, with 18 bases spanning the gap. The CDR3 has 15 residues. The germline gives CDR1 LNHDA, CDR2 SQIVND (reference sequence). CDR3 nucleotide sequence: TGTGCCAGTACATCTTCGACAGGTCGGTATCAGCCCCAGCATTTT. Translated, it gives CASTSSTGRYQPQHF.

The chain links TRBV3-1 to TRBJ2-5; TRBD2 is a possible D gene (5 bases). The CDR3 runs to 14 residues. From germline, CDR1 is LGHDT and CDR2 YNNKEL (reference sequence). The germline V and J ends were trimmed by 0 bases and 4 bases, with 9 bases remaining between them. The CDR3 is CASSQDQSGETQYF. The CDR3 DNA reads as TGTGCCAGCAGCCAAGATCAAAGCGGAGAGACCCAGTACTTC.

The CDR3 here is CASSTGTARIDTQYF. CDR3 in DNA: TGTGCCAGCAGTACCGGGACAGCCCGGATCGATACGCAGTATTTT. The V gene is TRBV28, the J gene TRBJ2-3, with 7 positions matching TRBD1. Germline CDR1 and CDR2: MDHEN and SYDVKM. V shed 5 bases and J 6 bases; nucleotides not matched to a gene: 11. The CDR3 has 15 amino acids.